This T cell receptor beta chain was observed in a study of glioma-infiltrating T cells. General study findings and limits: Tissue and blood shared very few CDR3 sequences.

Trimming left V 3 bases short and J 4 bases short, with 13 bases between. The CDR3 sequence is 14 residues long. CDR1 is DFQATT and CDR2 is SNEGSKA in the germline V gene (reference sequence). Amplification of TCR alpha and beta CDR3 regions from RNA used iRepertoire nested multiplex PCR. Each CDR3 protein is one row after TCRdb ran MiXCR on the multiplex PCR reads. The table records under 200,000 distinct CDR3 sequences, roughly two fifths of them present only once. This clonotype was detected ten times or more. Antigen: not known. Specimen: glioma tissue, nonneoplastic brain tissue, or PBMCs (not recorded which). The TCR was taken from a human donor with low-grade glioma or glioblastoma, undergoing nonglioma brain surgery, or in good health (not recorded which). The chain links TRBV20-1 to TRBJ2-1, with a tentative D call TRBD2 (6 bases). The CDR3 here is CSARKASVYNEQFF. The DNA for the CDR3 is TGCAGTGCTAGGAAGGCTAGCGTTTACAATGAGCAGTTCTTC.